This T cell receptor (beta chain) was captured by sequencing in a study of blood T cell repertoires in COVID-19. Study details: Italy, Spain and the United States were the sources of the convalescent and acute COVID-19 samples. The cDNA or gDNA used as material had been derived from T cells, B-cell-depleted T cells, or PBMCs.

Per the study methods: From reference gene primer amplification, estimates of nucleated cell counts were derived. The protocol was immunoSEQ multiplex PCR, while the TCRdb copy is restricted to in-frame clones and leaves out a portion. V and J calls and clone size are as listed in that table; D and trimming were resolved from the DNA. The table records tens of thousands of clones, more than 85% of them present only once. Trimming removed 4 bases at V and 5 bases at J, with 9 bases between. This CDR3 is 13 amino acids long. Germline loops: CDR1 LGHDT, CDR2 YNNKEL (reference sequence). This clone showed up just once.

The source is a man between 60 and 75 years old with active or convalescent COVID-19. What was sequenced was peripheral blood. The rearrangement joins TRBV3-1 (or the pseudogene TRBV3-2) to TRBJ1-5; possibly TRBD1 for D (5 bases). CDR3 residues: CASSPLGDQPQHF. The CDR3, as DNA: TGTGCCAGCAGCCCCTTAGGGGATCAGCCCCAGCATTTT.